This TCR beta chain was found in a study of CD4 T cells in relation to SARS-CoV-2 and coronaviruses. Overall study context: TCR beta CDR3s were sequenced after approximately nine-day antigen culture of PBMCs. Negative control cultures got HIV-1 Nef peptides or no peptide. The restricting HLA molecule for shared crossreactive spike epitopes was mapped.

Overall study findings and caveats: Each donor contributed either pre-pandemic or post-infection samples, not both.

V lost 0 bases and J lost 0, with 7 bases in between. The CDR3 loop spans 15 amino acids. Germline V gene sequence: CDR1 SGHRS, CDR2 YFSETQ. Before the COVID-19 pandemic, during about 2010-2019, CD4+ T cells were taken from unexposed donors. After 10 to 11 days of culture, CD4+ T cells were isolated. The protocol was immunoSEQ multiplex PCR, while the TCRdb copy is restricted to in-frame clones and leaves out a portion. The sample lists approximately 12,000 clones; roughly 80% were seen once. Remarks on this clone: Its matching antigen is unknown.

Sequencing input: CD4+ T cells from PBMCs, cultured in vitro. The sequence was obtained from a human donor in good health. V gene TRBV5-1 combines with J gene TRBJ1-5; D not resolved. The DNA of the CDR3 is TGCGCCAGCAGCTTGGATGCAAATAGCAATCAGCCCCAGCATTTT. The encoded protein is CASSLDANSNQPQHF.